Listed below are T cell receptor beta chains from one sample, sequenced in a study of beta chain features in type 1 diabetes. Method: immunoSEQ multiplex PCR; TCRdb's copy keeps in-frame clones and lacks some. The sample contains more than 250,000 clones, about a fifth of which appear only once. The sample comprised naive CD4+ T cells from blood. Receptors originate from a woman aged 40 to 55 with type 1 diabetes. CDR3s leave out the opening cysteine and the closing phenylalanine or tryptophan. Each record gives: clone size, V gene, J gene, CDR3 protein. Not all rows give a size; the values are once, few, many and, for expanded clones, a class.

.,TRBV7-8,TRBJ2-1,ASSLERWPYNEQF
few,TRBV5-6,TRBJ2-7,ASSLVRGGAEQY
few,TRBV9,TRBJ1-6,ASSVAQGFGSPLH
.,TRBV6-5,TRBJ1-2,ASIPGPRQGGYT
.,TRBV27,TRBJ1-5,ASSFRQAEQPQH
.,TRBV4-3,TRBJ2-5,ASSPHLTGFPETQY
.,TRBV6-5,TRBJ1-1,ASSYADTEAF
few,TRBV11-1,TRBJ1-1,ASTSGRSNTEAF
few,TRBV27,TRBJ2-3,ASSSSGGATDTQY
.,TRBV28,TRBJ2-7,ASSSRVYEQY
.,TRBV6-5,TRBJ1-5,ASRGQSDSNQPQH
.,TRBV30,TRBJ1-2,ARRPTGAGGYT
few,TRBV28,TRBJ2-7,ASSRGSGELTDEQY
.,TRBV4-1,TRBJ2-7,ASSQEDGRAREEQY
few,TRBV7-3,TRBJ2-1,ASTQGAAGGPYNEQF
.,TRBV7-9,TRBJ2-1,ASSFWGVDEQF
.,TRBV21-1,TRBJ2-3,ASSSRSGGPTDTQY
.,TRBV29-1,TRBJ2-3,SVPRQGDTQY
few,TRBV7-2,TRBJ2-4,ASSFGGIQY
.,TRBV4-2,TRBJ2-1,ASSPWTGGSYNEQF
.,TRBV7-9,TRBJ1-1,ASSPRSGAF
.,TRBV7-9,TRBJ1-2,ASGLGGSDGYT
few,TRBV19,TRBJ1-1,ASRTRDRGNTEAF
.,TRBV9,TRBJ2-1,ASSVSGSYNEQF
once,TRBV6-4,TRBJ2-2,ASSENRAGGELF
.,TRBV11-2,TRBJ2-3,ASSLDRGTDTQY
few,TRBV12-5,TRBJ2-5,ASARDSPMETQY
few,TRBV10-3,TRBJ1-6,AISERGAENSPLH
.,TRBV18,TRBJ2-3,ASSPPDRGSDTQY
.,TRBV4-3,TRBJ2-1,ASSQDRWTSGYNEQF
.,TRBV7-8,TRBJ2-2,ASKVDRPNTGELF
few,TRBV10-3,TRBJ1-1,AIRRGTEAF
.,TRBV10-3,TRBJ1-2,AITVGQGTEEGGYT
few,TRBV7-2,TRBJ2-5,ASSFTGGEETQY
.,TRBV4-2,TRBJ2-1,ASSQGGFMNEQF
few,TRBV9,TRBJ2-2,ASSVEPGPAGGELF
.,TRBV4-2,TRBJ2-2,ASSQGVEDTGELF
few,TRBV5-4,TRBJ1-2,ASRVQGGPGYT
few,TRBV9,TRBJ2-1,ASSAAGYNEQF
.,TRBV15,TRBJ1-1,ATSISGTGNTEAF
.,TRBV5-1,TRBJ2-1,ASSYGSGQGSFEQF
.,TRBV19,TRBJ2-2,AGSGINTGELF
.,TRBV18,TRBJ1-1,ASSPPSGNTEAF
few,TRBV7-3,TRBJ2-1,ASSFGTVTYNEQF
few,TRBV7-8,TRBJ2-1,ASSLAAGLEQF
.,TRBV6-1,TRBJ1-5,ASSEAGRSNQPQH
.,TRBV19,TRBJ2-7,ASSIDPRVGEQY
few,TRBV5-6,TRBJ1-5,ASSLGATNQPQH
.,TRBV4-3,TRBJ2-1,ASSQGAGGGSNEQF
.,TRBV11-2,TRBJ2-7,ASSLELGLSSEQY
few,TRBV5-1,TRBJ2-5,ATREIAGAQETQY
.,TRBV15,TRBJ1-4,ATSDSSTNEKLF
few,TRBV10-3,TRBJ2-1,AIRTGNNEQF
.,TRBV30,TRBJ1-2,AWKGAPGYT
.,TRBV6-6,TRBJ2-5,ASSYQGGGETQY
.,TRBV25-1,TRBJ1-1,ASSDALTGFRNTEAF
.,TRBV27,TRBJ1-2,ASSRGQGEFVGYT